The clone carrying this TCR beta chain is medium-sized by share. Between the trimmed V and J ends, which lost 7 bases and 10 bases, there was a span of 17 bases. Per the germline V gene, CDR1 is MNHNS and CDR2 is SASEGT. The CDR3 has 13 amino acids. This specimen comes from a study of immune characterization of retroperitoneal liposarcoma. From the PCR reads, TCRdb called clonotypes with MiXCR, one entry per CDR3 protein. Of roughly 11,000 distinct CDR3 sequences listed, roughly 22% are singletons. The origin of this receptor is a female donor with retroperitoneal liposarcoma. The material sequenced was blood. The genes are TRBV6-1 and TRBJ2-1, with a tentative D call TRBD1 (6 bases). CDR3 loop: CASTLQGLGEQFF. CDR3 DNA: TGTGCCAGCACATTACAGGGTTTAGGGGAGCAGTTCTTC.